The text below deals with one T cell receptor beta chain. Enrolled through a virtual design, the participants were between about 18 and 89 years of age and came from approximately 25 US areas. The V and J ends lost 7 bases and 6 bases, in that order; junction bases with no gene match: 6. The CDR3 spans 13 residues. Here immunoSEQ multiplex PCR was the method, and the copy in TCRdb shows in-frame clones only, minus some. This table has 250,000 to 350,000 clones, 90% appearing once. The data belong to a study of blood T cell repertoires in COVID-19. Overall study context: Specimens from acute and convalescent COVID-19 originated in the United States, Italy and Spain. T cells, B-cell-depleted T cells, or PBMCs provided the cDNA or gDNA that served as material.

Sequencing was done on a sample of PBMCs or T cells enriched from blood (not recorded which). The origin of this receptor is a woman aged 18-35 years with acute COVID-19. The chain recombines TRBV12-3 or TRBV12-4 with TRBJ2-1; TRBD2 matches at 7 bases. Here the CDR3 reads CASTPPGGNEQFF. CDR3 in DNA: TGTGCCAGCACTCCCCCGGGGGGCAATGAGCAGTTCTTC.